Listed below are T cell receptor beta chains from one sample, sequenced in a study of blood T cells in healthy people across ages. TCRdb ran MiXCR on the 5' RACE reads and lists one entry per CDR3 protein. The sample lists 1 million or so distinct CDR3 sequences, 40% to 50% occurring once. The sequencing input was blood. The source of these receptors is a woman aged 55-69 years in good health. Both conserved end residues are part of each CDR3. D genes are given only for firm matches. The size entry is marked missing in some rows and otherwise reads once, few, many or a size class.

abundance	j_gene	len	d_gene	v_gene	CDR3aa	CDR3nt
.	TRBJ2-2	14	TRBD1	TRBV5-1	CASTPRQGYGELFF	TGCGCCAGCACCCCCAGACAGGGGTACGGGGAGTTGTTTTTT
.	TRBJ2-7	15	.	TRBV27	CASSSVDGYLYEQYF	TGTGCCAGCAGCTCCGTGGACGGGTACCTCTACGAGCAGTACTTC
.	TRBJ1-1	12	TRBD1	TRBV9	CASSTIQGEAFF	TGTGCCAGCAGCACAATACAGGGGGAAGCTTTCTTT
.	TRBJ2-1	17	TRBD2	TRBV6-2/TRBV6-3	CASSTTVLAGMLDEQFF	TGTGCCAGCAGTACTACGGTTCTAGCGGGAATGTTGGATGAGCAGTTCTTC
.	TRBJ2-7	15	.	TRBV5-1	CASSLASIGVYEQYF	TGCGCCAGCAGCTTGGCCTCTATAGGGGTTTACGAGCAGTACTTC
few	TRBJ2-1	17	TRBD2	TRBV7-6	CASSSPGGGKTYNEQFF	TGTGCCAGCAGCTCACCCGGCGGGGGGAAAACCTACAATGAGCAGTTCTTC
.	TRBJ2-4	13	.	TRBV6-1	CASSGLWGNIQYF	TGTGCCAGCAGTGGACTCTGGGGCAACATTCAGTACTTC
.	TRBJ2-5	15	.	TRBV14	CASSPPGGGGETQYF	TGTGCCAGCAGCCCGCCTGGGGGGGGCGGAGAGACCCAGTACTTC
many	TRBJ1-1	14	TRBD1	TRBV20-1	CRVRQGFLNTEAFF	TGCAGAGTACGACAGGGTTTCTTGAACACTGAAGCTTTCTTT
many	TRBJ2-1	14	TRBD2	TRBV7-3	CASSRLAGGDEQFF	TGTGCCAGCAGCCGACTAGCGGGAGGAGATGAGCAGTTCTTC
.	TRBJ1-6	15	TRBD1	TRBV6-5	CASSFSGTGNSPLHF	TGTGCCAGCAGTTTTTCCGGGACAGGGAATTCACCCCTCCACTTT
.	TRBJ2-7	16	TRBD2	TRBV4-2	CASSARTSGSYNEQYF	TGTGCCAGCAGCGCTAGGACTAGCGGGAGTTACAATGAGCAGTACTTC
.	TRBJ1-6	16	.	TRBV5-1	CASSLGSTEYNSPLHF	TGCGCCAGCAGCTTGGGTTCGACAGAGTATAATTCACCCCTCCACTTT
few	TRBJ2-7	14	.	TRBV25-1	CASTRDGLSYEQYF	TGTGCCAGCACCCGGGACGGTCTCTCCTACGAGCAGTACTTC
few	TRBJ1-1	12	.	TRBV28	CASSLGFLEAFF	TGTGCCAGCAGTTTGGGTTTTTTGGAAGCTTTCTTT
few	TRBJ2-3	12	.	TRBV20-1	CSALLSTDTQYF	TGCAGTGCACTTCTTAGCACAGATACGCAGTATTTT
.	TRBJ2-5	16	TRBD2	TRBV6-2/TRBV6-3	CASSYPSGPIQETQYF	TGTGCCAGCAGTTACCCTAGCGGGCCCATACAAGAGACCCAGTACTTC
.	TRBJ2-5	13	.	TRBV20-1	CSAAPVGLETQYF	TGCAGTGCGGCCCCCGTGGGTCTGGAGACCCAGTACTTC
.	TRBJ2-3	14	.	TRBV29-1	CSVGTPEYIDTQYF	TGCAGCGTTGGCACGCCGGAGTACATAGATACGCAGTATTTT
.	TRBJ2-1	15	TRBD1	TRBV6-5	CASSLRRTGYNEQFF	TGTGCCAGCTCATTACGGCGGACAGGTTACAATGAGCAGTTCTTC
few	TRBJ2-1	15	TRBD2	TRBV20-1	CSAPLGGRSRNEQFF	TGCAGTGCCCCCCTGGGCGGGAGATCGAGGAATGAGCAGTTCTTC
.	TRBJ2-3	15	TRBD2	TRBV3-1	CASSQKWRGVDTQYF	TGTGCCAGCAGCCAGAAGTGGCGGGGGGTAGATACGCAGTATTTT
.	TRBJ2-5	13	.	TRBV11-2	CASSKAFQETQYF	TGTGCCAGCAGTAAGGCCTTTCAAGAGACCCAGTACTTC
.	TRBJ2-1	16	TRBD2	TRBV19	CASTTTWRETYNEQFF	TGTGCCAGTACCACAACCTGGCGGGAGACCTACAACGAGCAGTTCTTC